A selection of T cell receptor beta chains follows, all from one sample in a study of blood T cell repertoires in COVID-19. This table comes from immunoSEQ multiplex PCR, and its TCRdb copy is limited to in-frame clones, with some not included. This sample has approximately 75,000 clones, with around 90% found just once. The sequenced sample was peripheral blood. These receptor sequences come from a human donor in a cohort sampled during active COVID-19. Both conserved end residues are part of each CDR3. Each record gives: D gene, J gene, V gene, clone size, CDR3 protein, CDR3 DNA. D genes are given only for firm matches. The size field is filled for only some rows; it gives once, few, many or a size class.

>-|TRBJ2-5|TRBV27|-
CASSLSPPWAGGTETQYF
TGTGCCAGCAGTTTATCGCCCCCCTGGGCAGGGGGGACAGAGACCCAGTACTTC
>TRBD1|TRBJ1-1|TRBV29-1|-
CSVGPGQGPRVTEAFF
TGCAGCGTTGGTCCGGGACAGGGTCCCCGGGTCACTGAAGCTTTCTTT
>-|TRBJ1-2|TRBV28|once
CASSSNYGYTF
TGTGCCAGCAGTTCGAACTATGGCTACACCTTC
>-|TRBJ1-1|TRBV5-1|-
CASSNHLGSEAFF
TGCGCCAGCAGCAACCACCTCGGTTCTGAAGCTTTCTTT
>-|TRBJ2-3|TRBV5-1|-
CASSLGRGPDTQYF
TGCGCCAGCAGCTTGGGGCGGGGTCCAGATACGCAGTATTTT
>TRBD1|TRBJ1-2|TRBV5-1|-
CASSWDSSYGYTF
TGCGCCAGCAGCTGGGACAGTTCCTATGGCTACACCTTC
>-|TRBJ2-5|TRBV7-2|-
CASSLGGLRRETQYF
TGTGCCAGCAGCTTAGGCGGGCTCCGCCGGGAGACCCAGTACTTC
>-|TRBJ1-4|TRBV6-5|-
CASSSRRGWDEKLFF
TGTGCCAGCAGCTCTCGGCGGGGTTGGGATGAAAAACTGTTTTTT
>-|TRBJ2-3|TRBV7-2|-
CASRSHGSSKYF
TGTGCCAGCAGGAGCCACGGGAGCAGCAAGTATTTT
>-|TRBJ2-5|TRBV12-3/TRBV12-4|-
CASSRDNLETQYF
TGTGCCAGCTCCCGAGACAATCTAGAGACCCAGTACTTC
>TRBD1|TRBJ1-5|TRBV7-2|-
CASSPRTGAKVNQPQHF
TGTGCCAGCAGCCCCCGGACAGGGGCGAAGGTCAATCAGCCCCAGCATTTT
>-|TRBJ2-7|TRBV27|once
CASSLQGDEQYF
TGTGCCAGCAGTTTACAGGGTGACGAGCAGTACTTC
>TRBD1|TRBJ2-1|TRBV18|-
CASSPVRQGAGNEQFF
TGTGCCAGCTCACCAGTTAGACAGGGGGCTGGAAATGAGCAGTTCTTC
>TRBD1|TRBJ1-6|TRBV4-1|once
CASSTHRGSYNSPLHF
TGCGCCAGCAGCACCCACAGGGGTTCCTATAATTCACCCCTCCACTTT
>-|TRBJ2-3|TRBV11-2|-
CASSLDGDISTDTQYF
TGTGCCAGCAGCTTAGATGGGGACATTAGCACAGATACGCAGTATTTT
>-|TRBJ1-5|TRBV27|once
CASSVNRAYSNQPQHF
TGTGCCAGCAGTGTTAACAGGGCCTATAGCAATCAGCCCCAGCATTTT
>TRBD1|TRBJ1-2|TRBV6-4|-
CASSPQGAKGGYTF
TGTGCCAGTAGCCCACAGGGGGCGAAGGGTGGCTACACCTTC
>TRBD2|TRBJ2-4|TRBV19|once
CASTPSGGLAKNIQYF
TGTGCCAGTACCCCTAGCGGGGGCTTAGCCAAAAACATTCAGTACTTC
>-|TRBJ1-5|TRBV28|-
CASSLWSGSGNQPQHF
TGTGCCAGCAGTTTATGGTCGGGGTCCGGGAATCAGCCCCAGCATTTT
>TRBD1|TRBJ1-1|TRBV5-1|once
CASTSTGLDRSFPNTEAFF
TGCGCCAGCACCTCGACGGGGCTGGACAGGTCATTCCCGAACACTGAAGCTTTCTTT
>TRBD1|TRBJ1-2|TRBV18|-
CASQGTGGLDGYTF
TGTGCCAGCCAGGGGACAGGGGGATTGGATGGCTACACCTTC
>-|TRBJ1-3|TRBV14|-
CASSQDNGGGNTIYF
TGTGCCAGCAGCCAAGATAACGGAGGGGGAAACACCATATATTTT
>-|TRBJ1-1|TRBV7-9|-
CASSLARAEAFF
TGTGCCAGCAGCTTAGCCAGGGCTGAAGCTTTCTTT
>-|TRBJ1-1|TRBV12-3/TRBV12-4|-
CASSLRSGDAAFF
TGTGCCAGCAGTTTAAGGTCAGGGGACGCGGCTTTCTTT
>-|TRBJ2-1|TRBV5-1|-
CASSLNRVEVNEQFF
TGCGCCAGCAGCCTCAACAGGGTTGAAGTCAATGAGCAGTTCTTC
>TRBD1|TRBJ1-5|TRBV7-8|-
CASSSPGQGPNQPQHF
TGTGCCAGCAGCTCACCGGGACAGGGCCCTAATCAGCCCCAGCATTTT
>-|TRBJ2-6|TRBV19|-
CASRLSGRDLSGANVLTF
TGTGCCAGTAGGTTATCGGGCAGGGATCTTTCTGGGGCCAACGTCCTGACTTTC
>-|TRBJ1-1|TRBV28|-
CASNYGNTEAFF
TGTGCCAGCAATTACGGGAACACTGAAGCTTTCTTT
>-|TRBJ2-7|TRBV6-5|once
CASSYSRGSSYEQYF
TGTGCCAGCAGTTACTCTCGAGGGTCCTCCTACGAGCAGTACTTC
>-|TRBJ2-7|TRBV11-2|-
CASSSPDRHEQYF
TGTGCCAGCAGCTCCCCCGACAGGCACGAGCAGTACTTC
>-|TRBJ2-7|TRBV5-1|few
CASSLTGTYEQYF
TGCGCCAGCAGCTTGACAGGCACCTACGAGCAGTACTTC
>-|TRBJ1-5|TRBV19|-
CASSTIAGSNQPQHF
TGTGCCAGTAGTACTATAGCCGGTAGCAATCAGCCCCAGCATTTT
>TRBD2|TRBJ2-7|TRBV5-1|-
CASSPPGLAGYEQYF
TGCGCCAGCAGCCCTCCGGGACTAGCGGGCTACGAGCAGTACTTC
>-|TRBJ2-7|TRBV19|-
CASSTAGLRMREQYF
TGTGCCAGTAGTACAGCAGGGTTACGAATGCGCGAGCAGTACTTC
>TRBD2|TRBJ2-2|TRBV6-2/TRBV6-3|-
CASSSRTSGGTGELFF
TGTGCCAGCAGTTCCAGGACTAGCGGGGGAACCGGGGAGCTGTTTTTT
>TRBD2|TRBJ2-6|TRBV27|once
CASSLERGAASGANVLTF
TGTGCCAGCAGTTTAGAGCGGGGGGCCGCCTCTGGGGCCAACGTCCTGACTTTC
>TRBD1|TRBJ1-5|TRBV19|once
CASNEDRGGNQPQHF
TGTGCCAGTAACGAGGACAGGGGAGGCAATCAGCCCCAGCATTTT
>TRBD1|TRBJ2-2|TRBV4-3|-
CASSQVNRGTGELFF
TGCGCCAGCAGCCAAGTTAACAGGGGGACCGGGGAGCTGTTTTTT
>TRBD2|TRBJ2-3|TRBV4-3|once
CASSQSGTSLDTQYF
TGCGCCAGCAGCCAAAGCGGGACTAGCCTAGATACGCAGTATTTT
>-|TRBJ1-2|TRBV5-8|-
CASSLGGAYGYTF
TGTGCCAGCAGCTTGGGCGGGGCTTATGGCTACACCTTC
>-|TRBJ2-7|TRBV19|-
CASSTWPSYEQYF
TGTGCCAGTAGTACGTGGCCTTCATACGAGCAGTACTTC
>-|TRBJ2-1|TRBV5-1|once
CASSLELGSYNEQFF
TGCGCCAGCAGCTTGGAACTAGGCTCCTACAATGAGCAGTTCTTC
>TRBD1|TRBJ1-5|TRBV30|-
CAWGQGGDQPQHF
TGTGCCTGGGGACAGGGAGGGGATCAGCCCCAGCATTTT
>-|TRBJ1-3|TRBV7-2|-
CASSLGATEAGNTIYF
TGTGCCAGCAGCTTAGGGGCTACGGAGGCTGGAAACACCATATATTTT
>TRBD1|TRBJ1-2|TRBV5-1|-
CASSSGQGAYGYTF
TGCGCCAGCAGCTCGGGACAGGGGGCCTATGGCTACACCTTC
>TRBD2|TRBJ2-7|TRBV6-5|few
CASSSPSGGKYEQYF
TGTGCCAGCAGTTCTCCTAGCGGGGGCAAATACGAGCAGTACTTC
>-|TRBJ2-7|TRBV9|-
CASSARVVSGEQYF
TGTGCCAGCAGCGCACGAGTCGTTTCAGGGGAGCAGTACTTC
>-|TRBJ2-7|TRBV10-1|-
CASSNITAGSQQYF
TGCGCCAGCAGTAACATCACGGCAGGGTCCCAGCAGTACTTC
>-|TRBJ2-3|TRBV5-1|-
CASSLGGTADTQYF
TGCGCCAGCAGCTTGGGTGGGACTGCAGATACGCAGTATTTT
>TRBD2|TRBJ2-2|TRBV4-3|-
CASSQDGTSGVANTGELFF
TGCGCCAGCAGCCAAGATGGGACTAGCGGGGTCGCGAACACCGGGGAGCTGTTTTTT